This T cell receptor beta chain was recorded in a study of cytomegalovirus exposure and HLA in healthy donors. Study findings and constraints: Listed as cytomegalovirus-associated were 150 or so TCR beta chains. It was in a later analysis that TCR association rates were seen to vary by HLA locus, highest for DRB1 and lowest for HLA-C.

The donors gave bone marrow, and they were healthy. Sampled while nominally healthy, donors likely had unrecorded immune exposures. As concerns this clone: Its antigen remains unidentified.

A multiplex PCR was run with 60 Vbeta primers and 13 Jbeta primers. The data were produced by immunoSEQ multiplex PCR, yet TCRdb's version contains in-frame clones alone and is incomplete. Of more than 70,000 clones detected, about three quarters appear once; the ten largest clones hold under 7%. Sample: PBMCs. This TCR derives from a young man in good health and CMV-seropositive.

CDR3 DNA: TGTGCCAGCAGTGAGGGAGGAGAGCGCAATCAGCCCCAGCATTTT. Residues: CASSEGGERNQPQHF. This chain links TRBV2 with TRBJ1-5, with no clear D. Germline V lookup: CDR1 SNHLY, CDR2 FYNNEI. The CDR3 runs to 15 residues. V dropped 3 bases and J dropped 2 bases, with 11 bases sitting between them.